Listed here are 18 T cell receptor beta chains from one sample, sequenced in a study of cytomegalovirus exposure and HLA in healthy donors. The PCR employed 60 Vbeta primers together with 13 Jbeta primers. Here immunoSEQ multiplex PCR was the method, and the copy in TCRdb shows in-frame clones only, minus some. In the table there are around 70,000 clones, more than 80% of which are singletons. Sequences were obtained from PBMCs. The receptors originated from a woman aged 25 to 39 in good health and CMV-seronegative.

CDR3 nucleotides: TGTGCCAGCAGGGGGACAGGGGGTTTTGATTCACCCCTCCACTTT. This sequence encodes CASRGTGGFDSPLHF. The rearrangement joins TRBV2 to TRBJ1-6; 11 bases are shared with TRBD1. J lost 8 bases, V lost 6 bases, and 6 bases had no gene match. This CDR3 is built from 15 residues. The V gene's germline CDR1 is SNHLY and CDR2 FYNNEI.

The chain joins TRBV4-2 to TRBJ2-1; TRBD2 aligns across 11 bases. After removal of 0 bases from V and 4 bases from J, the junction contained 5 bases not matched to a gene. Germline-derived CDR1 and CDR2 are LGHNA and YNFKEQ. The CDR3 runs 17 residues. DNA of the CDR3: TGTGCCAGCAGCCAAGAAACGGGGACTAGCGGTTACAATGAGCAGTTCTTC. Protein: CASSQETGTSGYNEQFF.

In its sample, this clone was seen once. This chain connects TRBV5-1 to TRBJ2-1, with 10 bases matching TRBD2. Germline V CDR1 and CDR2: SGHRS, YFSETQ. The CDR3 is made up of 15 amino acids. V lost 3 bases, J lost 2 bases, and 2 bases stayed unmatched. The CDR3 coding sequence is TGCGCCAGCAGCTCAACTAGCGGGACCTACAATGAGCAGTTCTTC. This codes for CASSSTSGTYNEQFF.

This clone was seen only once. The genes are TRBV5-1 and TRBJ2-1; TRBD1 agrees at 10 bases. Germline V gene sequence: CDR1 SGHRS, CDR2 YFSETQ. CDR3 size: 15 residues. The J segment lost 7 bases and the V segment lost 3 bases, leaving 7 bases of the junction unmatched. The CDR3 DNA reads as TGCGCCAGCAGCTCCTCGACAGGGGGCGGGAATGAGCAGTTCTTC. Encoded protein: CASSSSTGGGNEQFF.

The chain joins TRBV27 to TRBJ2-3, with 7 bases matching TRBD2. The V and J ends lost 6 bases and 4 bases, in that order; junction bases with no gene match: 10. This CDR3 contains 15 residues. CDR1 MNHEY and CDR2 SMNVEV come from the germline V gene (reference sequence). The CDR3 sequence: CASSPSGNPPDTQYF. The CDR3 DNA sequence: TGTGCCAGCAGCCCCAGCGGGAACCCCCCAGATACGCAGTATTTT.

This clone was counted a single time. The rearrangement joins TRBV11-3 to TRBJ2-1, with 14 bases identical to TRBD2. This CDR3 comprises 18 residues. Germline CDR1 SGHNT, CDR2 YENEEA. Losses at the gene ends were 5 bases for V and 5 bases for J; bases not matched to a gene: 11. CDR3 protein: CASSLGLAGVGWDNEQFF. CDR3 bases: TGTGCCAGCAGCCTGGGACTAGCGGGAGTTGGTTGGGACAATGAGCAGTTCTTC.

This chain joins TRBV5-4 and TRBJ2-1; the match to TRBD2 covers 9 bases. The CDR3 is made up of 16 amino acids. J gave up 6 bases and V 4 bases, and 11 bases lay outside the gene matches. The germline CDR1 and CDR2 sequences are SGHNT and YYREEE (reference sequence). The CDR3 region is CASSVILAGPRNEQFF. The CDR3 region has the DNA TGTGCCAGCAGCGTAATACTAGCGGGCCCCCGCAATGAGCAGTTCTTC.

The rearrangement joins TRBV29-1 to TRBJ2-7; D may be TRBD1 (9 bases). V was pared by 3 bases and J by 6 bases, with 18 bases between. This CDR3 contains 14 residues. CDR1 and CDR2 from the germline V gene are SQVTM and ANQGSEA. The CDR3, as DNA: TGCAGCGTTGAGGGGGGACAGGGACTAGGCGAGCAGTACTTC. Amino acids: CSVEGGQGLGEQYF.

The table lists this clone with a count of one. This chain links TRBV6-5 with TRBJ2-3, with a weak D call TRBD1 (7 bases). The CDR3 spans 15 residues. CDR1 MNHEY and CDR2 SVGAGI come from the germline V gene. V was clipped by 5 bases and J by 0 bases, with 12 bases between them. The CDR3 DNA is TGTGCCAGCAGTAACAGGGGACTTAGCACAGATACGCAGTATTTT. Translated, it gives CASSNRGLSTDTQYF.

The chain joins TRBV2 to TRBJ2-1; 8 bases are shared with TRBD2. V was clipped by 6 bases and J by 2 bases; unmatched bases: 9. This CDR3 spans 16 amino acids. The germline V gene has CDR1 SNHLY and CDR2 FYNNEI. The CDR3 region is CASRWGAGVTYNEQFF. In nucleotides, the CDR3 is TGTGCCAGCAGGTGGGGAGCGGGAGTGACCTACAATGAGCAGTTCTTC.

In this sample, this clone turned up a few times. The rearrangement uses TRBV5-4 and TRBJ2-2; the match to TRBD2 covers 8 bases. The germline gives CDR1 SGHNT, CDR2 YYREEE (reference sequence). V was pared by 5 bases and J by 5 bases, with 5 bases of the junction left unmatched. This CDR3 contains 14 residues. CDR3 protein: CASRPQRETGELFF. In DNA form, the CDR3 reads TGTGCCAGCAGGCCACAGCGGGAGACCGGGGAGCTGTTTTTT.

This clone has only a few counts. V gene TRBV4-1 combines with J gene TRBJ1-1; no clear D. Germline CDR1 MGHRA, CDR2 YSYEKL. The CDR3 spans 13 residues. Trimming took off 3 bases at V and 1 base at J, with 6 bases between the two ends. The CDR3 DNA is TGCGCCAGCAGCCAGAGGAGGAACACTGAAGCTTTCTTT. Protein sequence: CASSQRRNTEAFF.

The chain recombines TRBV18 with TRBJ1-1, with a weak D call TRBD1 (6 bases). V was trimmed by 3 bases and J by 8 bases, leaving 13 bases between them. The CDR3 totals 13 residues. Looked up from germline, CDR1 is KGHSH and CDR2 is LQKENI. The CDR3 region has the DNA TGTGCCAGCTCACCTCAGGGGATAGCAGAAGCTTTCTTT. It is translated as CASSPQGIAEAFF. Using reference TRBV18 and TRBJ1-1 for the parts outside the CDR3, the full variable domain is NAGVMQNPRHLVRRRGQEARLRCSPMKGHSHVYWYRQLPEEGLKFMVYLQKENIIDESGMPKERFSAEFPKEGPSILRIQQVVRGDSAAYFCASSPQGIAEAFFGQGTRLTVV.

The chain combines TRBV7-2 with TRBJ2-7, with TRBD1 identical over 8 bases. This CDR3 region has 15 residues. Germline CDR1 and CDR2: SGHTA and FQGNSA. Trimming cost V 2 bases and J 2 bases; bases outside gene matches: 5. The CDR3 loop reads CASSLYRGIPYEQYF. Written as DNA, the CDR3 is TGTGCCAGCAGCTTATACAGGGGGATTCCCTACGAGCAGTACTTC.

CDR3 protein: CSTRTSGVYNEQFF. DNA of the CDR3: TGCAGCACCCGGACTAGCGGAGTCTACAATGAGCAGTTCTTC. The chain carries TRBV29-1 and TRBJ2-1; 10 nucleotides match TRBD2. CDR1 and CDR2 (germline): SQVTM, ANQGSEA. The length of the CDR3 is 14 residues. V shed 8 bases and J 3 bases; nucleotides not matched to a gene: 7.

The V and J genes are TRBV18 and TRBJ2-5; 15 nucleotides agree with TRBD2. The DNA end lines up better with TRBJ2-7; the J call may be wrong. CDR1 KGHSH and CDR2 LQKENI come from the germline V gene. CDR3 size: 15 residues. CDR3 region: CASSPGLAGGYEQYF. The CDR3 DNA reads TGTGCCAGCTCACCGGGACTAGCGGGAGGCTACGAGCAGTACTTC.

This clone is a singleton in its sample. The chain employs TRBV19 and TRBJ1-1, with 7 bases fitting TRBD1. Germline V CDR1 and CDR2: LNHDA, SQIVND (reference sequence). The J segment lost 7 bases and the V segment lost 4 bases, leaving 6 bases of the junction unmatched. The CDR3 has 13 residues. CDR3 bases: TGTGCCAGTAGTACTCAGGGGGTTGGTGAAGCTTTCTTT. Its protein is CASSTQGVGEAFF.

This chain links TRBV5-1 with TRBJ2-7; 7 bases fit TRBD1. CDR3 size: 14 residues. Trimming at V came to 3 bases and at J to 2 bases, leaving 5 bases not matched to a gene. Germline loops: CDR1 SGHRS, CDR2 YFSETQ. The chain's CDR3 is CASSYGQDPYEQYF. In DNA form, the CDR3 reads TGCGCCAGCAGCTATGGACAGGATCCCTACGAGCAGTACTTC.